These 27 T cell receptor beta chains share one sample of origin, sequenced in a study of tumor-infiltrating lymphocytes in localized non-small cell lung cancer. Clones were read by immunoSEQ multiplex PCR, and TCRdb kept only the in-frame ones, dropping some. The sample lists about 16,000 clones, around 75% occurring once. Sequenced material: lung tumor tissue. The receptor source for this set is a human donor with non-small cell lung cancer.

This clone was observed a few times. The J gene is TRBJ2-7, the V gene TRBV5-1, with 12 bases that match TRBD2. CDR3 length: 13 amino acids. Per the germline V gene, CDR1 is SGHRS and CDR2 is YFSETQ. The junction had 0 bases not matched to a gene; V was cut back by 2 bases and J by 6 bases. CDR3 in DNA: TGCGCCAGCAGCTTACTAGCGGGAGGCGAGCAGTACTTC. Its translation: CASSLLAGGEQYF.

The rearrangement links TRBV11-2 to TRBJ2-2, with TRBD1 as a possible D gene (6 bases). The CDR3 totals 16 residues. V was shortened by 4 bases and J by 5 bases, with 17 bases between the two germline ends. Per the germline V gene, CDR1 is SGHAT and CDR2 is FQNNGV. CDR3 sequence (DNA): TGTGCCAGCAGCTCCTTCATAGACAGGACAACCGGGGAGCTGTTTTTT. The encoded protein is CASSSFIDRTTGELFF.

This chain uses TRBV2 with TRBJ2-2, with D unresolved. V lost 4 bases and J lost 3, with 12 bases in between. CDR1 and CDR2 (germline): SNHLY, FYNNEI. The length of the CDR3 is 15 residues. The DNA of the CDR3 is TGTGCCAGCAGTGTTAGGGCCTCGGACACCGGGGAGCTGTTTTTT. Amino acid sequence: CASSVRASDTGELFF.

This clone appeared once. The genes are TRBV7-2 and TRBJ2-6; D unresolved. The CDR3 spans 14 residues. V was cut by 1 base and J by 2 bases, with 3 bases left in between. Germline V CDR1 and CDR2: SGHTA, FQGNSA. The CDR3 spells CASSLDAGANVLTF. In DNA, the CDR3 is TGTGCCAGCAGCTTAGACGCTGGGGCCAACGTCCTGACTTTC.

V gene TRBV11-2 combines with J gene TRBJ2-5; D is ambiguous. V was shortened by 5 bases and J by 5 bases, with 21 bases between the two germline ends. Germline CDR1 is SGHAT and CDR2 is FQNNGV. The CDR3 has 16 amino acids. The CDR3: CASSHLTNGRAETQYF. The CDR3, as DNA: TGTGCCAGCAGCCATCTTACGAATGGCCGGGCCGAGACCCAGTACTTC.

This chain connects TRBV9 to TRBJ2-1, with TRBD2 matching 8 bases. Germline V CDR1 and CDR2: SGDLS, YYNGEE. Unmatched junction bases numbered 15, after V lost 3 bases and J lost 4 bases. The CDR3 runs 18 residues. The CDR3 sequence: CASSASLGGGRTYNEQFF. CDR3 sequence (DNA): TGTGCCAGCAGCGCCTCACTGGGGGGCGGGAGGACTTACAATGAGCAGTTCTTC.

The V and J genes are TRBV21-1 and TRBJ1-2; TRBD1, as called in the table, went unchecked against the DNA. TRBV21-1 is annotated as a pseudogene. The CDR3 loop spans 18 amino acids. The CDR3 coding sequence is TGTGCCAGCAGCATAACCCCGGGACAGGGTATAGCTAACTATGGCTACACCTTC. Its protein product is CASSITPGQGIANYGYTF.

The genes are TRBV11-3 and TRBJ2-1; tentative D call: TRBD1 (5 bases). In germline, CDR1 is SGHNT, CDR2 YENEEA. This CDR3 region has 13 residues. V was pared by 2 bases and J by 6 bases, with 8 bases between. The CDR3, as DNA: TGTGCCAGCAGCTTAAAGACAGCCAATGAGCAGTTCTTC. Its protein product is CASSLKTANEQFF.

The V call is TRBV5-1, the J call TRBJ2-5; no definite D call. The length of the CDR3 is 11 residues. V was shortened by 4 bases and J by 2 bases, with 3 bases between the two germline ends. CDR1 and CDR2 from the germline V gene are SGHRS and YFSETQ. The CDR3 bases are TGCGCCAGCAGCAATCAAGAGACCCAGTACTTC. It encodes CASSNQETQYF.

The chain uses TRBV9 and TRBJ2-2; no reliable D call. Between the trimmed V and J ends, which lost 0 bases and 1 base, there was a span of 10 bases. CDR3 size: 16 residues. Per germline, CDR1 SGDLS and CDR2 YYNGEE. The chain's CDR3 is CASSVEWAGNTGELFF. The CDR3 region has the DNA TGTGCCAGCAGCGTAGAGTGGGCAGGGAACACCGGGGAGCTGTTTTTT.

This CDR3 reads CASNPDGANNEQFF. Here the CDR3 DNA reads TGTGCCAGCAACCCGGACGGAGCAAACAATGAGCAGTTCTTC. The chain has TRBV6-5 and TRBJ2-1; D gene ambiguous. The CDR3 is 14 residues long. Per germline, CDR1 MNHEY and CDR2 SVGAGI. V was trimmed by 7 bases and J by 5 bases, leaving 15 bases between them.

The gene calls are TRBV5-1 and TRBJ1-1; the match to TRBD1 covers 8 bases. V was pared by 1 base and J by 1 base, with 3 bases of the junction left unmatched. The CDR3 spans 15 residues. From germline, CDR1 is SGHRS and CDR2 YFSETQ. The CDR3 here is CASSLSGTGNTEAFF. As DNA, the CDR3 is TGCGCCAGCAGCTTGTCCGGGACAGGGAACACTGAAGCTTTCTTT.

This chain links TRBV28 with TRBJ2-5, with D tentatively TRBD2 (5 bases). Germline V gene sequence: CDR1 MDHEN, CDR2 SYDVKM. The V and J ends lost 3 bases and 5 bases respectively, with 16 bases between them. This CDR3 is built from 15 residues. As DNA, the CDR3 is TGTGCCAGCAGTTTTTCGGGGATTCTATCGGAGACCCAGTACTTC. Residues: CASSFSGILSETQYF.

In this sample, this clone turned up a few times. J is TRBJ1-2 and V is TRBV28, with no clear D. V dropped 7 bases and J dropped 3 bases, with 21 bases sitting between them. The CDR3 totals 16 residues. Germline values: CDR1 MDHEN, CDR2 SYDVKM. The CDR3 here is CASTPPPGKADYGYTF. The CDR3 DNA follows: TGTGCCAGCACTCCCCCTCCGGGAAAGGCCGACTATGGCTACACCTTC.

CDR3 loop: CASSIAQTGAGYTF. CDR3 nucleotide sequence: TGTGCCAGTAGTATAGCCCAGACAGGGGCCGGCTACACCTTC. The chain is built from TRBV19 and TRBJ1-2; 8 bases line up with TRBD1. Germline CDR1 LNHDA, CDR2 SQIVND (reference sequence). The CDR3 is 14 amino acids. J lost 8 bases, V lost 1 base, and 6 bases had no gene match.

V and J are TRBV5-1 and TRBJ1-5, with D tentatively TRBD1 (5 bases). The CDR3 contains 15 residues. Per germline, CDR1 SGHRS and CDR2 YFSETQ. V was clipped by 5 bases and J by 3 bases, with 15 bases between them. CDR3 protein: CASSPTWGFNQPQHF. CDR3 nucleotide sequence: TGCGCCAGCAGTCCCACCTGGGGGTTCAATCAGCCCCAGCATTTT.

CDR3 in DNA: TGTGCCAGTAGTCTCAGGGGGACCGGGGAGCTGTTTTTT. Protein sequence: CASSLRGTGELFF. The rearrangement uses TRBV19 and TRBJ2-2; 7 nucleotides agree with TRBD1. The V segment lost 5 bases and the J segment 5 bases; nucleotides outside the gene matches: 2. CDR3 length: 13 residues. Germline V lookup: CDR1 LNHDA, CDR2 SQIVND (reference sequence).

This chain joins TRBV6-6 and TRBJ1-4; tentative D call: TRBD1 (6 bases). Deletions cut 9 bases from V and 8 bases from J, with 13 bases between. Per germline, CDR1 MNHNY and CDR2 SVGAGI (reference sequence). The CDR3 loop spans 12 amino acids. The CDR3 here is CARHRACEKLFF. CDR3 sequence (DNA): TGTGCCAGACACAGGGCTTGCGAAAAACTGTTTTTT.

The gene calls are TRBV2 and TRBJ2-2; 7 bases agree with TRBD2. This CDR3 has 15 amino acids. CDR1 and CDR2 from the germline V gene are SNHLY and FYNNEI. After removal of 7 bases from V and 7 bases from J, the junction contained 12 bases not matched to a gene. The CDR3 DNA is TGTGCCAGCACCCCGTCGGCGGGAGCCCGCGGGGAGCTGTTTTTT. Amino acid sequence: CASTPSAGARGELFF.

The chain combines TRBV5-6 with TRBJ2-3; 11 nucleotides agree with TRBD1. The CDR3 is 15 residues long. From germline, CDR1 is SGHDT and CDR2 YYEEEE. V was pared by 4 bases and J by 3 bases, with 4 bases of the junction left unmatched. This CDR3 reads CASSRTGGETDTQYF. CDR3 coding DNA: TGTGCCAGCAGCCGGACAGGGGGCGAAACAGATACGCAGTATTTT.

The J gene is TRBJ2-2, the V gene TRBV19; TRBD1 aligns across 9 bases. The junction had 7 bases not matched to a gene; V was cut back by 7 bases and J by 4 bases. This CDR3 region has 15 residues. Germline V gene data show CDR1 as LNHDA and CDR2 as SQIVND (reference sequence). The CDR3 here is CASIGGTGRTGELFF. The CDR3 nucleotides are TGTGCCAGTATAGGTGGGACAGGGCGCACCGGGGAGCTGTTTTTT.

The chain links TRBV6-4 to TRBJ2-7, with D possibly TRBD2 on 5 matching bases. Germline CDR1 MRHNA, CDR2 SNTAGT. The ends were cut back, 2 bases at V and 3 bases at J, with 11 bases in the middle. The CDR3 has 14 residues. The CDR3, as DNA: TGTGCCAGCAGTGACGCGGGCAGCCACTACGAGCAGTACTTC. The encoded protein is CASSDAGSHYEQYF.

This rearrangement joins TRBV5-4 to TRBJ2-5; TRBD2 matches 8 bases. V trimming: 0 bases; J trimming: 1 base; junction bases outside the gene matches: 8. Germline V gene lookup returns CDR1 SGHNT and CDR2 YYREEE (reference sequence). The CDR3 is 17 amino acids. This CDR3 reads CASSLDWAGGRQETQYF. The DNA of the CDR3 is TGTGCCAGCAGCTTGGATTGGGCGGGGGGCCGCCAAGAGACCCAGTACTTC.

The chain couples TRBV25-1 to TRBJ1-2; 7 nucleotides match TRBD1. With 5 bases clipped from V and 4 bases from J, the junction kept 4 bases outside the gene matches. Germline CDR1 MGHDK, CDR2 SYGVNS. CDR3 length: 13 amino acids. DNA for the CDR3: TGTGCCAGCAGTCCGACAGGGTCCTATGGCTACACCTTC. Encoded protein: CASSPTGSYGYTF.

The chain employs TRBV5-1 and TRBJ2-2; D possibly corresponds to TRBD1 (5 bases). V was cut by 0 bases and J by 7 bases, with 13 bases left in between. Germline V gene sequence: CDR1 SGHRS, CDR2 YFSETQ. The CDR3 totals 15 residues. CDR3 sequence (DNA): TGCGCCAGCAGCTTGGGGGCAGGGTCTGGCGGGGAGCTGTTTTTT. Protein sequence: CASSLGAGSGGELFF.

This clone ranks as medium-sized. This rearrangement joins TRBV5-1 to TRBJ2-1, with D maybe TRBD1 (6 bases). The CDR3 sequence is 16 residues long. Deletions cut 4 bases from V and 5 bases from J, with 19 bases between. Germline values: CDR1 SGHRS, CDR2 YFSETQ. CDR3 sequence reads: CASSHPMGALDNEQFF. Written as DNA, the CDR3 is TGCGCCAGCAGCCACCCAATGGGGGCGTTGGACAATGAGCAGTTCTTC. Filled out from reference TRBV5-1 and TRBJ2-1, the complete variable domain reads KAGVTQTPRYLIKTRGQQVTLSCSPISGHRSVSWYQQTPGQGLQFLFEYFSETQRNKGNFPGRFSGRQFSNSRSEMNVSTLELGDSALYLCASSHPMGALDNEQFFGPGTRLTVL.

CDR3 bases: TGTGCCAGCAGCCTTTCCCCGGGCACCTCGAACACTGAAGCTTTCTTT. This gives the protein CASSLSPGTSNTEAFF. This chain connects TRBV7-2 to TRBJ1-1; D gene unclear. Germline assignment: CDR1 SGHTA and CDR2 FQGNSA. V was clipped by 5 bases and J by 1 base, with 17 bases between them. The CDR3 is 16 amino acids. Looking up the rest from reference TRBV7-2 and TRBJ1-1 gives the full variable domain: GAGVSQSPSNKVTEKGKDVELRCDPISGHTALYWYRQSLGQGLEFLIYFQGNSAPDKSGLPSDRFSAERTGGSVSTLTIQRTQQEDSAVYLCASSLSPGTSNTEAFFGQGTRLTVV.